The rows below give T cell receptor beta chains drawn from one sample of a study of T cell repertoires in cytomegalovirus infection. Each CDR3 protein gets one entry after TCRdb re-called the reads with MiXCR. The repertoire holds 250,000 to 300,000 distinct CDR3 sequences, with about a sixth as singletons. The sequenced material came from CD8+ T cells from PBMCs. These receptors all come from a human donor in good health (CMV status not recorded). Some clones in this sample may be carry-over from other donors' samples. The CDR3 runs from the conserved cysteine through the conserved F or W. Where a row states a size, it is once, few, many or the class of an expanded clone; other rows omit it.

V	size	J	CDR3
TRBV7-2	many	TRBJ2-7	CASSQGWGLADPKGGIKYEQYF
TRBV12-3/TRBV12-4	-	TRBJ2-1	CASSLPGQGTNNEQFF
TRBV12-3/TRBV12-4	many	TRBJ2-1	CASSLGDEQFF
TRBV6-5	-	TRBJ1-2	CASSPTTQQGYTPNYGYTF
TRBV5-5	few	TRBJ2-7	CASSLVPHTPGQGYEQYF
TRBV5-5	-	TRBJ2-7	CASSGLAGDYEQYF
TRBV2	few	TRBJ2-3	CASRPLSTDTQYF
TRBV7-9	many	TRBJ2-6	CASSISGGVGEVSGANVLTF
TRBV15	-	TRBJ2-3	CATSRDIGSTDTQYF
TRBV29-1	few	TRBJ2-7	CSVELRDHTYEQYF
TRBV12-3/TRBV12-4	many	TRBJ2-1	CASSSLPGSGGVNEQFF
TRBV12-3/TRBV12-4	many	TRBJ2-5	CASSFPGGQETQYF
TRBV28	many	TRBJ2-1	CASSFSRVEQFF
TRBV12-3/TRBV12-4	-	TRBJ1-2	CASSLGTYGYTF
TRBV29-1	few	TRBJ2-1	CSVASHWGEQFF
TRBV6-5	few	TRBJ2-7	CASSPEGHEQYF
TRBV7-9	many	TRBJ1-5	CASSLALDRDNQPQHF
TRBV7-8	many	TRBJ2-7	CASSSLYWGNYEQYF
TRBV7-2	many	TRBJ1-2	CASSLPSWGDFQGYTF
TRBV6-2/TRBV6-3	-	TRBJ2-2	CASSFTPPTRGSTGELFF
TRBV5-4	-	TRBJ2-1	CTNSRGTSSYNEQFF
TRBV7-6	-	TRBJ1-2	CASSGEAWGGYTF
TRBV29-1	few	TRBJ2-1	CSVPGQVSDEQFF
TRBV12-3/TRBV12-4	few	TRBJ2-1	CASSGDDHEQFF
TRBV15	many	TRBJ2-4	CATSSPGEQAQLAKNIQYF
TRBV12-3/TRBV12-4	-	TRBJ2-5	CASSTDPIAGIETQYF
TRBV5-4	few	TRBJ1-1	CASSSSRVTEAFF
TRBV6-6	-	TRBJ2-5	CASSNWDGGETQYF
TRBV7-6	many	TRBJ2-1	CASSPERGYNEQFF
TRBV7-2	many	TRBJ2-1	CASSLASGGVNEQFF
TRBV19	-	TRBJ2-1	CASSINLGESYNEQFF
TRBV7-9	many	TRBJ1-2	CASPHLGADYGYTF
TRBV6-2/TRBV6-3	few	TRBJ2-1	CASKGPGTSYNEQFF
TRBV6-1	many	TRBJ1-1	CASSEGGYRGTNTEAFF
TRBV29-1	few	TRBJ2-3	CSVEGVEDTQYF
TRBV7-2	many	TRBJ2-1	CASSLVSAYNEQFF
TRBV7-2	many	TRBJ2-7	CASSLVTGVVNEQYF
TRBV7-7	many	TRBJ2-5	CASSLTSWSAFETQYF
TRBV7-6	-	TRBJ2-5	CASSHPDFNQETQYF
TRBV15	few	TRBJ2-2	CATSRDRVRTGELFF
TRBV2	-	TRBJ2-3	CASSESRWGTTDTQYF